This record concerns one T cell receptor (beta chain) sequence. Its target antigen remains unknown. Base qualities are not provided; no much larger clone lies one nucleotide away. At the DNA level, this CDR3 is encoded by other sequences in the same sample as well. These data originate in a study of blood T cell repertoires in COVID-19 (dated by TCRdb to 2020 to 2022). About the full investigation: The collaborator samples originated in the United States, Italy and Spain and spanned the acute and convalescent phases of COVID-19. The prospective study material was composed of cDNA or gDNA derived from T cells, B-cell-depleted T cells, or PBMCs. Subjects who had been exposed to COVID-19, were actively infected with it, or had recovered from it provided the deeply sampled blood TCRbeta repertoires that made up the dataset. The repertoires were released in a freely available public database intended as a resource for research on the immune response to SARS-CoV-2. Samples came from the ongoing ImmuneRACE study (first 160 participants) plus 1,254 subjects from 6 global collaborators. Sample metadata almost always included a de-identified subject ID, COVID-19 status, age in years and sex. Where available, HLA class I and class II types were taken from metadata supplied by the sample provider and were not determined by assay-based typing. Summary of the overall study and its limitations: The amount of clinical and demographic metadata varied by source and participant and was provided uncurated.

TCRbeta CDR3 regions were amplified from genomic DNA by means of the immunoSEQ Assay, a bias-controlled multiplex PCR. The study's processing was this. Nucleated cell counts per sample were estimated from amplification of reference gene primers within the assay. To quantify the absolute abundance of each unique TCRbeta CDR3 rearrangement, sequence reads were collapsed and filtered. For each sample, productive Simpson clonality was calculated by taking the square root of Simpson's diversity index across productive rearrangements. TCRdb obtained this table from immuneACCESS and retained in-frame rearrangements with V and J assigned. These tables miss some clones; where compared with another copy, unresolved V genes account for less than half of the shortfall, and the remainder is unexplained. Clonal size and the V and J genes are those of that table, whereas D and trimming came from the DNA. The sample data list hundreds of thousands of clones, and 80% to 90% of these were observed just once. The ten largest clones take up about 1.6% of the sample.

A second Seattle source provided samples from volunteer blood donors who had recovered from COVID-19. The collaborating institutions used their own protocols to collect whole blood in K2EDTA tubes. For TCRbeta analysis, collaborator samples were shipped as frozen whole blood, as isolated PBMCs, or as DNA extracted from either sample type. Trimming removed 5 bases from V and 2 bases from J, leaving 9 bases between the germline ends. CDR1 GTSNPN and CDR2 SVGIG are derived from the germline V gene (reference sequence). The CDR3 spans 12 residues, from the cysteine through the phenylalanine. The read is trimmed to its CDR3 DNA, 36 bases read in frame from base 1.

The TCR was taken from a woman aged 40 to 49 who had recovered from COVID-19. The V and J genes are TRBV30 and TRBJ1-2; no D gene is confidently identified. Material for sequencing was peripheral blood. The sequence in DNA is TGTGCCTGGTCCCCCGGGAACTATGGCTACACCTTC. Its protein reads: CAWSPGNYGYTF.